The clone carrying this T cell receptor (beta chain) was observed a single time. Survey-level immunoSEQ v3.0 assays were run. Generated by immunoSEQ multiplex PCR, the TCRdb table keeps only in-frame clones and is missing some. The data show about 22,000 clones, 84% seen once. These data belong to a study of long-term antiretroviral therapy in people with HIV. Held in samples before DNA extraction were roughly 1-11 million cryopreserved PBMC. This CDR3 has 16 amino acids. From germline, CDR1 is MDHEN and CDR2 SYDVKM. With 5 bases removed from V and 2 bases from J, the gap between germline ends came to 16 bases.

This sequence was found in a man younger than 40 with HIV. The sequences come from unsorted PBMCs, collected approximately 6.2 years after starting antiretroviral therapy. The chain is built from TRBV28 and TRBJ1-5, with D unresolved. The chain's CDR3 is CASSPNTGPGNQPQHF. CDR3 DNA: TGTGCCAGCAGTCCAAACACCGGGCCGGGCAATCAGCCCCAGCATTTT.